This T cell receptor (beta chain) emerged from a study of IL-17A CD8 T cells in psoriatic arthritis synovium. Concerning the study at large: The goal of the study was to define the phenotype, molecular profile and function of synovial IL-17A+CD8+ T cells in psoriatic arthritis pathogenesis.

Synovial fluid effusions were aspirated from the actively inflamed joints of patients with psoriatic arthritis. For each patient, synovial fluid served as the source from which three memory CD8+ T cell populations were isolated by sorting: Tc1 cells (IL-17A-IFNgamma+), Tc17 cells (IL-17A+) and the bulk memory fraction, allowing their TCR repertoires to be compared. The Classification of Psoriatic Arthritis Study Group (CASPAR) criteria were met by the psoriatic arthritis patients. The bulk memory CD8+ T cell sort included CD45RA-CD27+/- cells together with CD45RA+CD27- cells. Three patients with psoriatic arthritis provided sorted synovial fluid CD8+ T cell subsets that underwent TCRbeta sequencing. Synovial fluid mononuclear cells were isolated with Lymphoprep and cryopreserved in liquid nitrogen before use. The medium used for cryopreservation had approximately 55% fetal calf serum and roughly 9.4% dimethyl sulfoxide.

Overall study results and their limits: Only a few patients were included in the TCR sequencing, a limited sample size that the authors acknowledged. Cells were obtained from synovial fluid rather than synovial tissue, because no psoriatic arthritis synovial tissue samples were available. Although some individual clones took up over 5% of the repertoire, most synovial CD8+ subsets stayed polyclonal.

After DNA extraction (Qiagen), TCRbeta V-D-J rearrangements were amplified in a bias-controlled manner and then sequenced at high throughput (immunoSEQ; Adaptive Biotech). Per the original workflow: Productive sequences were analyzed at sequence level using the immunoSEQ Analyzer platform. Clonality was calculated as 1 minus Pielou's evenness, with values from 0 (highly polyclonal) to 1 (monoclonal). How much repertoires overlapped between subsets was quantified with the Morisita index, which goes from 0 (no similarity) to 1 (complete similarity). Drawn from immuneACCESS, this table holds only the in-frame rearrangements with V and J called that TCRdb kept. Clones are partly lost; checked studies trace under half to an unresolved V gene and leave the rest unexplained. The V and J calls and clone size are taken from that table; D and trimming were inferred from the DNA. Recorded for this sample are around 2,000 clones; around 70% of them occurred a single time. About 10% of the sample is taken by the ten largest.

This clone has only a few counts. No cognate antigen has been identified for it. Base qualities are not recorded, but no much larger clone differs from it by a single base. Reading the germline V gene gives CDR1 LGHNA and CDR2 YNFKEQ. At the junction V is shortened by 2 bases and J by 8 bases; bases outside the gene matches: 9. Measured from the cysteine to the phenylalanine, the CDR3 is 15 residues long. This entry keeps only the CDR3 DNA: 45 bases, framed from base 1. Input material: memory CD8+ T cells from synovial fluid. The cell subset or site label on this specimen signifies: bulk memory CD8+ T cells (CD45RA-CD27+/- and CD45RA+CD27-). The chain joins TRBV4-2 to TRBJ1-5; 7 middle bases align to TRBD1. This TCR was recovered from a human donor with psoriatic arthritis. CDR3 loop: CASSQPGQRLEPQHF. The sequence in DNA is TGTGCCAGCAGCCAACCGGGACAGAGACTTGAGCCCCAGCATTTT.